A selection of T cell receptor beta chains follows, all from one sample in a study of control samples from healthy donors and cancer patients. TCRdb's copy holds only in-frame clones and misses some; the assay was immunoSEQ multiplex PCR. The repertoire holds some 150,000 clones, with 91% as singletons. Specimen: blood. All receptors derive from a man in his thirties or forties in good health. Each CDR3 is given with its conserved first and last residue. The D gene is left open where the match is weak. Rows give clone size only sometimes, using once, few, many, or a class for an expanded clone.

cdr3_length: 12; clone_size: -; v_call: TRBV5-6; d_call: -; j_call: TRBJ1-6; cdr3_nt: TGTGCCAGCAGCTCTGGGCGTTCACCCCTCCACTTT; cdr3_aa: CASSSGRSPLHF
cdr3_length: 15; clone_size: -; v_call: TRBV23-1; d_call: -; j_call: TRBJ1-2; cdr3_nt: TGCGCCAGCAGTCACCTTTCCGCACAGGGTAACGGCTACACCTTC; cdr3_aa: CASSHLSAQGNGYTF
cdr3_length: 14; clone_size: -; v_call: TRBV30; d_call: -; j_call: TRBJ2-7; cdr3_nt: TGTGCCTGGAGTAGGTCTGAGGGTATACGCGAGCAGTACTTC; cdr3_aa: CAWSRSEGIREQYF
cdr3_length: 15; clone_size: -; v_call: TRBV6-5; d_call: TRBD1; j_call: TRBJ1-1; cdr3_nt: TGTGCCAGCAGTTACGAAGAAGGGGGCGTCACTGAAGCTTTCTTT; cdr3_aa: CASSYEEGGVTEAFF
cdr3_length: 16; clone_size: -; v_call: TRBV7-9; d_call: -; j_call: TRBJ2-3; cdr3_nt: TGTGCCAGCAGCTTAGCTCAAGGCCTCCTGGCAGATACGCAGTATTTT; cdr3_aa: CASSLAQGLLADTQYF
cdr3_length: 13; clone_size: -; v_call: TRBV6-5; d_call: TRBD1; j_call: TRBJ2-1; cdr3_nt: TGTGCCAGTTCTCCGGGACAGGGGATTGAGCAGTTCTTC; cdr3_aa: CASSPGQGIEQFF
cdr3_length: 14; clone_size: -; v_call: TRBV5-3; d_call: TRBD1; j_call: TRBJ1-3; cdr3_nt: TGTGCCAGAAGCCTACGGGACAGGGTGTACGGGGAATATTTT; cdr3_aa: CARSLRDRVYGEYF
cdr3_length: 16; clone_size: -; v_call: TRBV24-1; d_call: TRBD1; j_call: TRBJ2-3; cdr3_nt: TGTGCCACCAGTGACAACGGACAGGGGGCAACAGATACGCAGTATTTT; cdr3_aa: CATSDNGQGATDTQYF
cdr3_length: 15; clone_size: -; v_call: TRBV30; d_call: -; j_call: TRBJ2-3; cdr3_nt: TGTGCCTGGAGTGTGACGGGGAACGCCCGGGATACGCAGTATTTT; cdr3_aa: CAWSVTGNARDTQYF
cdr3_length: 14; clone_size: -; v_call: TRBV5-5; d_call: -; j_call: TRBJ2-7; cdr3_nt: TGTGCCAGCAGCTTGGCCACACAGGTCTACGAGCAGTACTTC; cdr3_aa: CASSLATQVYEQYF
cdr3_length: 15; clone_size: -; v_call: TRBV2; d_call: -; j_call: TRBJ2-7; cdr3_nt: TGTGCCAGCAGTGGGAGGAGACGGGGAGCCTACGAGCAGTACTTC; cdr3_aa: CASSGRRRGAYEQYF
cdr3_length: 13; clone_size: -; v_call: TRBV5-1; d_call: -; j_call: TRBJ2-7; cdr3_nt: TGCGCCAGCAGCTTGGAGGTTTCCTACGAGCAGTACTTC; cdr3_aa: CASSLEVSYEQYF
cdr3_length: 12; clone_size: few; v_call: TRBV2; d_call: -; j_call: TRBJ1-2; cdr3_nt: TGTGCCAGCAGCGAAAGACTCGGCGGCTACACCTTC; cdr3_aa: CASSERLGGYTF
cdr3_length: 14; clone_size: -; v_call: TRBV10-3; d_call: -; j_call: TRBJ2-7; cdr3_nt: TGTGCCATCAGTGATGCAACTGGGTCCTACGAGCAGTACTTC; cdr3_aa: CAISDATGSYEQYF
cdr3_length: 11; clone_size: -; v_call: TRBV3-1/TRBV3-2; d_call: -; j_call: TRBJ1-4; cdr3_nt: TGTGCCAGCAGCCAACAGGGGTTATGGTTTTTT; cdr3_aa: CASSQQGLWFF
cdr3_length: 16; clone_size: -; v_call: TRBV11-2; d_call: TRBD1; j_call: TRBJ1-1; cdr3_nt: TGTGCCAGCAGCTTAGATCTCGGGACAGGGCACACTGAAGCTTTCTTT; cdr3_aa: CASSLDLGTGHTEAFF
cdr3_length: 15; clone_size: -; v_call: TRBV7-3; d_call: TRBD1; j_call: TRBJ1-1; cdr3_nt: TGTGCCAGCAGCATAACCGGGACAGAGGACACTGAAGCTTTCTTT; cdr3_aa: CASSITGTEDTEAFF
cdr3_length: 17; clone_size: -; v_call: TRBV10-1; d_call: TRBD2; j_call: TRBJ2-1; cdr3_nt: TGCGCCAGCAGTGAGTTGCGGCGGGGGGGGCCGTACAATGAGCAGTTCTTC; cdr3_aa: CASSELRRGGPYNEQFF
cdr3_length: 18; clone_size: -; v_call: TRBV3-1/TRBV3-2; d_call: TRBD2; j_call: TRBJ2-1; cdr3_nt: TGTGCCAGCAGCCAAGGGACTAGCGGGGTGGGGCCTAACAATGAGCAGTTCTTC; cdr3_aa: CASSQGTSGVGPNNEQFF
cdr3_length: 14; clone_size: -; v_call: TRBV9; d_call: -; j_call: TRBJ2-7; cdr3_nt: TGTGCCAGCAGTGTAGGCTACTACTCCTACGAGCAGTACTTC; cdr3_aa: CASSVGYYSYEQYF
cdr3_length: 16; clone_size: -; v_call: TRBV19; d_call: -; j_call: TRBJ1-2; cdr3_nt: TGTGCCAGTAGTCCGCCGACGGGGGCCTGGAACTATGGCTACACCTTC; cdr3_aa: CASSPPTGAWNYGYTF
cdr3_length: 15; clone_size: -; v_call: TRBV27; d_call: -; j_call: TRBJ2-2; cdr3_nt: TGTGCCAGCAGTTTAGGGGGGGGGCAGACCGGGGAGCTGTTTTTT; cdr3_aa: CASSLGGGQTGELFF